This passage covers 17 T cell receptor beta chains from one sample sequenced in a study of graft-versus-host responses after intestinal transplantation. Generated by immunoSEQ multiplex PCR, the TCRdb table keeps only in-frame clones and is missing some. The sample contains roughly 28,000 clones, 90% to 95% of which appear only once. The sequenced sample was PBMCs, obtained around 63 days after intestinal transplant. Receptors were obtained from a human patient who received an intestinal transplant, so some T cells may come from the graft donor.

This chain joins TRBV2 and TRBJ2-1; 8 nucleotides line up with TRBD2. This CDR3 comprises 17 residues. The germline V gene has CDR1 SNHLY and CDR2 FYNNEI. The junction had 14 bases not matched to a gene; V was cut back by 6 bases and J by 4 bases. CDR3: CASSLSTSGSSYNEQFF. In DNA, the CDR3 is TGTGCCAGCAGCCTCAGTACTAGCGGTTCTAGTTACAATGAGCAGTTCTTC. Variable domain in full (rest from reference TRBV2 and TRBJ2-1): EPEVTQTPSHQVTQMGQEVILRCVPISNHLYFYWYRQILGQKVEFLVSFYNNEISEKSEIFDDQFSVERPDGSNFTLKIRSTKLEDSAMYFCASSLSTSGSSYNEQFFGPGTRLTVL.

The chain joins TRBV7-6 to TRBJ2-1; unclear D gene. Germline loops: CDR1 SGHVS, CDR2 FNYEAQ. The CDR3 runs 14 residues. With 4 bases removed from V and 3 bases from J, the gap between germline ends came to 10 bases. This CDR3 is CASSSTNHYNEQFF. CDR3 bases: TGTGCCAGCAGCTCAACTAACCACTACAATGAGCAGTTCTTC.

The V and J genes are TRBV6-1 and TRBJ2-5; no clear D. The germline gives CDR1 MNHNS, CDR2 SASEGT. The CDR3 totals 14 residues. Deletions cut 7 bases from V and 1 base from J, with 13 bases between. The CDR3 spells CASIQPPIQETQYF. For the CDR3, the DNA is TGTGCCAGCATCCAGCCCCCCATCCAAGAGACCCAGTACTTC.

The CDR3 is CASSSRGGSHYGYTF. CDR3 nucleotides: TGTGCCAGCAGTTCTCGGGGGGGCAGTCACTATGGCTACACCTTC. The rearrangement uses TRBV27 and TRBJ1-2; D might be TRBD1 (6 bases). Looked up from germline, CDR1 is MNHEY and CDR2 is SMNVEV (reference sequence). Trimming stripped 4 bases from V and 3 bases from J, with 15 bases between. This CDR3 spans 15 amino acids.

This chain joins TRBV30 and TRBJ1-1, with TRBD1 identical over 7 bases. V shed 5 bases, J shed 0 bases, and the junction held 6 bases outside the gene matches. CDR3 length: 14 amino acids. CDR1 is GTSNPN and CDR2 is SVGIG in the germline V gene (reference sequence). The CDR3 is CAWGYRGLNTEAFF. In nucleotides, the CDR3 is TGTGCCTGGGGGTATAGGGGGCTGAACACTGAAGCTTTCTTT.

The rearrangement links TRBV6-5 to TRBJ1-2; 10 bases align to TRBD1. V gave up 7 bases and J gave up 4 bases; unmatched junction bases: 9. The CDR3 runs 15 residues. Looked up from germline, CDR1 is MNHEY and CDR2 is SVGAGI. CDR3 residues: CASTWDRGDGYGYTF. CDR3 in DNA: TGTGCCAGCACCTGGGACAGGGGAGATGGCTATGGCTACACCTTC.

V usage is TRBV11-3 and J usage is TRBJ1-1; D unresolved. Germline V gene data show CDR1 as SGHNT and CDR2 as YENEEA. This CDR3 is built from 13 residues. The V and J ends lost 5 bases and 3 bases respectively, with 10 bases between them. The CDR3, as DNA: TGTGCCAGCAGCGCAGCCACCTACACTGAAGCTTTCTTT. It translates to CASSAATYTEAFF.

This rearrangement joins TRBV18 to TRBJ2-7, with 7 bases aligning to TRBD1. Germline-derived CDR1 and CDR2 are KGHSH and LQKENI. Unmatched junction bases numbered 2, after V lost 3 bases and J lost 6 bases. The length of the CDR3 is 12 residues. The CDR3 spells CASSPGQREQYF. DNA for the CDR3: TGTGCCAGCTCACCGGGACAGCGCGAGCAGTACTTC.

The chain couples TRBV19 to TRBJ1-1; D ambiguous. Trimming took 5 bases from V and 3 from J, leaving 10 bases between them. CDR1 is LNHDA, CDR2 SQIVND, per germline (reference sequence). The CDR3 is 13 amino acids. The CDR3 DNA sequence: TGTGCCAGTAGTTTAGGTAGCCACACTGAAGCTTTCTTT. The encoded protein is CASSLGSHTEAFF. The full variable domain, in which reference TRBV19 and TRBJ1-1 provide the parts outside the CDR3, is DGGITQSPKYLFRKEGQNVTLSCEQNLNHDAMYWYRQDPGQGLRLIYYSQIVNDFQKGDIAEGYSVSREKKESFPLTVTSAQKNPTAFYLCASSLGSHTEAFFGQGTRLTVV.

CDR3 nucleotide sequence: TGTGCCAGCAGCTTAACGGGTGCAACTAATGAAAAACTGTTTTTT. Its translation is CASSLTGATNEKLFF. The chain has TRBV7-3 and TRBJ1-4; D is ambiguous. This CDR3 is built from 15 residues. Trimming took 0 bases from V and 0 from J, leaving 5 bases between them. Per germline, CDR1 SGHTA and CDR2 FQGTGA.

The chain recombines TRBV5-6 with TRBJ2-7; no definite D call. Trimming shortened V by 2 bases and J by 2 bases, and 8 bases separated the two germline ends. The germline V gene encodes CDR1 SGHDT and CDR2 YYEEEE. This CDR3 has 13 residues. The CDR3 here is CASSLEQPYEQYF. The CDR3 region has the DNA TGTGCCAGCAGCTTAGAACAGCCCTACGAGCAGTACTTC.

The rearrangement joins TRBV7-6 to TRBJ2-7; TRBD2 matches at 8 bases. The V and J ends lost 3 bases and 3 bases, in that order; junction bases with no gene match: 4. Germline lookup yields CDR1 SGHVS and CDR2 FNYEAQ. The CDR3 has 14 residues. CDR3 loop: CASSLGTSSYEQYF. DNA of the CDR3: TGTGCCAGCAGCTTGGGGACTAGTAGCTACGAGCAGTACTTC. The entire variable domain, with the rest obtained from reference TRBV7-6 and TRBJ2-7, is as follows: GAGVSQSPRYKVTKRGQDVALRCDPISGHVSLYWYRQALGQGPEFLTYFNYEAQQDKSGLPNDRFSAERPEGSISTLTIQRTEQRDSAMYRCASSLGTSSYEQYFGPGTRLTVT.

The V call is TRBV7-9, the J call TRBJ1-5, with no clear D. Germline CDR1 is SEHNR and CDR2 is FQNEAQ (reference sequence). V was shortened by 5 bases and J by 10 bases, with 24 bases between the two germline ends. This CDR3 is 16 amino acids long. CDR3 sequence reads: CASSGGYEVGLDPQHF. The CDR3 DNA follows: TGTGCCAGCAGCGGCGGGTACGAAGTCGGGCTCGACCCCCAGCATTTT. Full variable domain (rest looked up from reference TRBV7-9 and TRBJ1-5): DTGVSQNPRHKITKRGQNVTFRCDPISEHNRLYWYRQTLGQGPEFLTYFQNEAQLEKSRLLSDRFSAERPKGSFSTLEIQRTEQGDSAMYLCASSGGYEVGLDPQHFGDGTRLSIL.

On this clone itself: Other DNA variants within this sample encode the same CDR3. The chain is built from TRBV27 and TRBJ1-2; 7 bases line up with TRBD1. CDR3 length: 15 residues. With V trimmed by 4 bases and J by 4 bases, 9 bases remained unmatched. Germline CDR1 MNHEY, CDR2 SMNVEV (reference sequence). The CDR3 here is CASSYTMGQLYGYTF. The CDR3 DNA reads as TGTGCCAGCAGTTACACCATGGGACAGCTCTATGGCTACACCTTC.

The rearrangement joins TRBV7-9 to TRBJ2-1, with D possibly being TRBD1 (6 bases). Trimming left V 5 bases short and J 8 bases short, with 16 bases between. The germline V gene encodes CDR1 SEHNR and CDR2 FQNEAQ (reference sequence). The CDR3 sequence is 14 residues long. In nucleotides, the CDR3 is TGTGCCAGCAGCACCCCCAGGGGTGGCCATGAGCAGTTCTTC. It is translated as CASSTPRGGHEQFF.

The chain employs TRBV2 and TRBJ1-5; unclear D gene. Germline values: CDR1 SNHLY, CDR2 FYNNEI. Trimming left V 3 bases short and J 4 bases short, with 7 bases between. The CDR3 length is 13 residues. CDR3 amino acids: CASSESGNQPQHF. In nucleotides, the CDR3 is TGTGCCAGCAGTGAGTCGGGGAATCAGCCCCAGCATTTT.

This chain links TRBV2 with TRBJ2-2; 8 positions agree with TRBD2. Unmatched junction bases numbered 7, after V lost 7 bases and J lost 6 bases. CDR1 is SNHLY and CDR2 is FYNNEI in the germline V gene. The CDR3 extends over 14 amino acids. The CDR3 DNA is TGTGCCAGCAAAATCCAGCGGGAGTCCGGGGAGCTGTTTTTT. Translating gives CASKIQRESGELFF.